Shown below are 32 T cell receptor beta chains from a single sample sequenced in a study of T cell changes during pregnancy in multiple sclerosis. The table came from immunoSEQ multiplex PCR; TCRdb's copy has only in-frame clones and leaves some out. The data hold about 21,000 clones, with around nine tenths observed a single time. The material sequenced was CD8+ T cells from peripheral blood mononuclear cells, taken after pregnancy. These receptors originate from a female donor in good health, enrolled as a control in a pregnancy study.

The chain has TRBV7-9 and TRBJ2-3; the match to TRBD2 covers 10 bases. CDR1 is SEHNR and CDR2 is FQNEAQ in the germline V gene (reference sequence). This CDR3 is built from 16 residues. Trimming at V came to 5 bases and at J to 4 bases, leaving 9 bases not matched to a gene. The CDR3 DNA is TGTGCCAGCAGCCCCCTTTGGAGCGGGAGGGCAGATACGCAGTATTTT. This encodes CASSPLWSGRADTQYF.

In nucleotides, the CDR3 is TGCAGCGTTCGACTACCAGGGGGCTACACTGAAGCTTTCTTT. This codes for CSVRLPGGYTEAFF. This sequence joins TRBV29-1 and TRBJ1-1; TRBD1 aligns across 8 bases. The CDR3 covers 14 residues. Germline V gives CDR1 SQVTM, CDR2 ANQGSEA. Germline trimming cut 5 bases from V and 3 bases from J; bases unmatched to any gene: 8.

The rearrangement uses TRBV5-6 and TRBJ1-2, with 8 nucleotides matching TRBD1. Germline loops: CDR1 SGHDT, CDR2 YYEEEE. V dropped 3 bases and J dropped 3; count of bases not matched to a gene: 1. This CDR3 is built from 13 residues. The CDR3 here is CASSSTGDYGYTF. As DNA, the CDR3 is TGTGCCAGCAGCTCGACAGGGGACTATGGCTACACCTTC. Together with reference TRBV5-6 and TRBJ1-2, the CDR3 gives the full variable domain: DAGVTQSPTHLIKTRGQQVTLRCSPKSGHDTVSWYQQALGQGPQFIFQYYEEEERQRGNFPDRFSGHQFPNYSSELNVNALLLGDSALYLCASSSTGDYGYTFGSGTRLTVV.

The J gene is TRBJ1-6, the V gene TRBV4-3; tentative D call: TRBD1 (6 bases). The V end was cut by 0 bases, the J end by 9 bases, with 15 bases between. The CDR3 contains 16 residues. From germline, CDR1 is LGHNA and CDR2 YSLEER. CDR3 region: CASSQDSPGERSPLHF. The CDR3, as DNA: TGCGCCAGCAGCCAAGATTCGCCAGGGGAACGTTCACCCCTCCACTTT.

This sequence joins TRBV10-2 and TRBJ1-5; 7 positions match TRBD1. CDR1 is WSHSY, CDR2 SAAADI, per germline. The CDR3 runs 15 residues. Unmatched junction bases numbered 3, after V lost 3 bases and J lost 1 base. Here the CDR3 DNA reads TGCGCCAGCAGTGATCGGGGACAGAGCAATCAGCCCCAGCATTTT. Residues: CASSDRGQSNQPQHF.

In its sample, this clone was seen a few times. The chain joins TRBV19 to TRBJ1-1; D is perhaps TRBD1 (5 bases). V lost 3 bases and J 4 bases, leaving 15 bases between the germline ends. CDR1 and CDR2 (germline): LNHDA, SQIVND (reference sequence). The CDR3 sequence is 15 residues long. This CDR3 is CASSIWGGAGTEAFF. The CDR3 coding sequence is TGTGCCAGTAGTATCTGGGGGGGAGCGGGCACTGAAGCTTTCTTT.

This clone was seen only a few times. This chain joins TRBV19 and TRBJ2-1; 7 nucleotides match TRBD2. Per the germline V gene, CDR1 is LNHDA and CDR2 is SQIVND (reference sequence). The CDR3 extends over 14 amino acids. The ends lost 2 bases at V and 5 bases at J; junction bases unmatched: 3. DNA for the CDR3: TGTGCCAGTAGTATATGGCTAGCGGACAATGAGCAGTTCTTC. This encodes CASSIWLADNEQFF.

DNA for the CDR3: TGTGCCAGCAGCATAGGGACAGGGATGAGGGAGCAGTACTTC. It encodes CASSIGTGMREQYF. This chain joins TRBV5-5 and TRBJ2-7; 9 nucleotides agree with TRBD1. Trimming removed 4 bases from V and 7 bases from J; junction bases left unmatched: 9. The CDR3 runs 14 residues. CDR1 is SGHKS and CDR2 is YYEKEE in the germline V gene (reference sequence).

The genes are TRBV7-2 and TRBJ1-2; 7 nucleotides align to TRBD1. V dropped 4 bases and J dropped 3; count of bases not matched to a gene: 2. The CDR3 is 13 amino acids. CDR1 is SGHTA, CDR2 FQGNSA, per germline. The CDR3 loop is CASSSQGDYGYTF. As DNA, the CDR3 is TGTGCCAGCAGCTCGCAGGGGGACTATGGCTACACCTTC.

This clone appeared once. The chain couples TRBV6-4 to TRBJ2-1, with TRBD1 matching over 10 bases. This CDR3 has 15 amino acids. Trimming cost V 3 bases and J 6 bases; bases outside gene matches: 5. Germline V gene lookup returns CDR1 MRHNA and CDR2 SNTAGT. The CDR3 DNA reads as TGTGCCAGCAGTGAGACGGGACAGGGGTTCAATGAGCAGTTCTTC. As protein: CASSETGQGFNEQFF.

This rearrangement joins TRBV6-5 to TRBJ1-1; D is unresolved. Trimming stripped 4 bases from V and 2 bases from J, with 8 bases between. The germline V gene encodes CDR1 MNHEY and CDR2 SVGAGI. The CDR3 contains 13 residues. CDR3 nucleotide sequence: TGTGCCAGCAGTTGCGAGGGAAACACTGAAGCTTTCTTT. Its protein product is CASSCEGNTEAFF.

The chain joins TRBV4-1 to TRBJ2-7; 7 positions agree with TRBD1. Trimming took 3 bases from V and 7 from J; bases not matched to a gene: 9. The CDR3 is 14 amino acids. The V gene's germline CDR1 is MGHRA and CDR2 YSYEKL. CDR3 loop: CASSHRQGGVEQYF. The CDR3, as DNA: TGCGCCAGCAGCCACCGACAGGGTGGGGTGGAGCAGTACTTC.

This chain links TRBV10-2 with TRBJ2-3; possibly TRBD1 for D (6 bases). V was trimmed by 6 bases and J by 3 bases, leaving 10 bases between them. This CDR3 contains 13 residues. CDR1 is WSHSY, CDR2 SAAADI, per germline. CDR3 sequence reads: CASSRTETDTQYF. The DNA of the CDR3 is TGCGCCAGCAGCCGGACAGAGACAGATACGCAGTATTTT.

The chain recombines TRBV7-9 with TRBJ1-1, with D unclear. There are 12 residues in the CDR3. The V end lost 8 bases, the J end lost 8 bases, and 15 bases lay between the germline ends. Germline-derived CDR1 and CDR2 are SEHNR and FQNEAQ (reference sequence). This CDR3 is CASRGQTQEAFF. As DNA, the CDR3 is TGTGCCAGCCGTGGGCAGACCCAAGAAGCTTTCTTT.

This clone was recorded a few times. The chain carries TRBV27 and TRBJ2-1; D possibly corresponds to TRBD1 (7 bases). Germline lookup yields CDR1 MNHEY and CDR2 SMNVEV (reference sequence). Deletions cut 6 bases from V and 2 bases from J, with 29 bases between. The CDR3 length is 20 residues. The CDR3 region has the DNA TGTGCCAGCAGGGGAGGACGGACAGGATTAAAACCCGACCCCTACAATGAGCAGTTCTTC. This gives the protein CASRGGRTGLKPDPYNEQFF.

This chain uses TRBV7-9 with TRBJ2-4; no firm D call. Germline CDR1 and CDR2: SEHNR and FQNEAQ (reference sequence). Trimming removed 5 bases from V and 1 base from J, with 18 bases in between. The CDR3 length is 17 residues. CDR3 protein: CASSRLDSNGAKNIQYF. CDR3 in DNA: TGTGCCAGCAGCCGACTCGATTCGAACGGGGCCAAAAACATTCAGTACTTC.

The V gene is TRBV12-5, the J gene TRBJ1-5; 9 bases line up with TRBD1. This CDR3 region has 16 residues. The germline V gene encodes CDR1 LGHNT and CDR2 FRNRAP. J gave up 2 bases and V 2 bases, and 4 bases lay outside the gene matches. The CDR3 bases are TGTGCTAGTGGTTTGCTTCGGACAGGGGGCAATCAGCCCCAGCATTTT. Its protein is CASGLLRTGGNQPQHF.

The V call is TRBV5-6, the J call TRBJ1-2, with D unclear. Germline values: CDR1 SGHDT, CDR2 YYEEEE. Deletions cut 4 bases from V and 5 bases from J, with 18 bases between. The CDR3 loop spans 15 amino acids. The CDR3 loop reads CASSLGLPETYGYTF. The CDR3 nucleotides are TGTGCCAGCAGCCTCGGACTTCCGGAGACTTATGGCTACACCTTC.

The chain couples TRBV4-1 to TRBJ2-1; 7 bases match TRBD2. The CDR3 contains 12 residues. Unmatched junction bases numbered 4, after V lost 4 bases and J lost 10 bases. Germline loops: CDR1 MGHRA, CDR2 YSYEKL. CDR3 in amino acids: CASSRGGSEQFF. CDR3 nucleotides: TGCGCCAGCAGCCGGGGGGGATCCGAGCAGTTCTTC.

A few counts support this clone. The chain uses TRBV7-9 and TRBJ2-3, with D perhaps TRBD2 (6 bases). This CDR3 comprises 15 residues. V was shortened by 7 bases and J by 8 bases, with 22 bases between the two germline ends. Germline assignment: CDR1 SEHNR and CDR2 FQNEAQ (reference sequence). The CDR3: CASTDTGLTAGTQYF. For the CDR3, the DNA is TGTGCCAGCACCGACACGGGACTCACGGCGGGTACGCAGTATTTT.

This sequence joins TRBV14 and TRBJ1-2, with TRBD1 as a possible D gene (5 bases). Trimming removed 1 base at V and 8 bases at J, with 11 bases between. This CDR3 has 13 amino acids. The germline gives CDR1 SGHDN, CDR2 FVKESK. In DNA, the CDR3 is TGTGCCAGCAGCCAAGGGAGGGGAGGAGGCTACACCTTC. This encodes CASSQGRGGGYTF.

The rearrangement links TRBV12-5 to TRBJ2-7; a possible D gene is TRBD1 (6 bases). This CDR3 spans 11 amino acids. CDR1 and CDR2 from the germline V gene are LGHNT and FRNRAP. V was pared by 6 bases and J by 6 bases, with 9 bases between. The CDR3 nucleotides are TGTGCTAGTGGATGGGGGCGCGAGCAGTACTTC. It codes for CASGWGREQYF. Full variable domain (rest looked up from reference TRBV12-5 and TRBJ2-7): DARVTQTPRHKVTEMGQEVTMRCQPILGHNTVFWYRQTMMQGLELLAYFRNRAPLDDSGMPKDRFSAEMPDATLATLKIQPSEPRDSAVYFCASGWGREQYFGPGTRLTVT.

V and J are TRBV10-3 and TRBJ2-2; 8 bases agree with TRBD1. Germline V CDR1 and CDR2: ENHRY, SYGVKD. Unmatched junction bases numbered 3, after V lost 3 bases and J lost 3 bases. This CDR3 is 15 amino acids long. The DNA of the CDR3 is TGTGCCATCAGTGACAGGGGGCCGGACACCGGGGAGCTGTTTTTT. It translates to CAISDRGPDTGELFF.

This chain links TRBV27 with TRBJ2-7; D unclear. The germline V gene has CDR1 MNHEY and CDR2 SMNVEV (reference sequence). The CDR3 extends over 15 amino acids. The V end lost 5 bases, the J end lost 0 bases, and 14 bases lay between the germline ends. CDR3 bases: TGTGCCAGCAGTCCAACCCCCAGCGTCTCCTACGAGCAGTACTTC. Translation gives CASSPTPSVSYEQYF.

The chain employs TRBV12-5 and TRBJ2-1; D is perhaps TRBD2 (6 bases). Germline-derived CDR1 and CDR2 are LGHNT and FRNRAP. V was trimmed by 0 bases and J by 0 bases, leaving 12 bases between them. The CDR3 spans 17 residues. CDR3 loop: CASGLVGAGSSYNEQFF. The CDR3 nucleotides read TGTGCTAGTGGTTTGGTAGGGGCGGGGAGCTCCTACAATGAGCAGTTCTTC. Based on the CDR3 plus reference TRBV12-5 and TRBJ2-1, the full variable domain is DARVTQTPRHKVTEMGQEVTMRCQPILGHNTVFWYRQTMMQGLELLAYFRNRAPLDDSGMPKDRFSAEMPDATLATLKIQPSEPRDSAVYFCASGLVGAGSSYNEQFFGPGTRLTVL.

The V call is TRBV4-3, the J call TRBJ2-7; D perhaps matches TRBD1 (5 bases). This CDR3 has 16 amino acids. Germline-derived CDR1 and CDR2 are LGHNA and YSLEER. V lost 0 bases to trimming and J lost 1 base, with 13 bases between them. CDR3 residues: CASSQERGPNSYEQYF. The CDR3 nucleotides read TGCGCCAGCAGCCAAGAAAGGGGCCCGAATTCCTACGAGCAGTACTTC.

The rearrangement links TRBV25-1 to TRBJ1-5; no firm D call. The germline V gene has CDR1 MGHDK and CDR2 SYGVNS. The CDR3 covers 15 residues. V was shortened by 5 bases and J by 1 base, with 12 bases between the two germline ends. CDR3 nucleotide sequence: TGTGCCAGCAGTCCTGCGGCGGCAAGCAATCAGCCCCAGCATTTT. Its translation is CASSPAAASNQPQHF.

This clone was found once. The rearrangement uses TRBV29-1 and TRBJ2-3, with 9 bases aligning to TRBD2. Germline assignment: CDR1 SQVTM and CDR2 ANQGSEA. This CDR3 region has 13 residues. V was pared by 4 bases and J by 5 bases, with 4 bases of the junction left unmatched. CDR3 loop: CSVVLAGVDTQYF. CDR3 DNA sequence: TGCAGCGTTGTTTTAGCGGGAGTAGATACGCAGTATTTT.

By share, this clone counts as medium-sized. The rearrangement links TRBV5-4 to TRBJ2-7; unclear D gene. This CDR3 has 17 amino acids. V was pared by 0 bases and J by 3 bases, with 19 bases between. Germline lookup yields CDR1 SGHNT and CDR2 YYREEE (reference sequence). CDR3 nucleotides: TGTGCCAGCAGCTTGGATCGGGTCCGGCGTGTTGGCTACGAGCAGTACTTC. Translated, it gives CASSLDRVRRVGYEQYF.

This chain joins TRBV6-4 and TRBJ2-3, with D maybe TRBD2 (7 bases). Between the trimmed V and J ends, which lost 0 bases and 4 bases, there was a span of 14 bases. The CDR3 length is 16 residues. The germline V gene has CDR1 MRHNA and CDR2 SNTAGT. The CDR3 DNA is TGTGCCAGCAGTGACTCCCGAGGGGGGGGCCCAGATACGCAGTATTTT. It encodes CASSDSRGGGPDTQYF.

In DNA form, the CDR3 reads TGTGCCAGCAGCGACCCGGGCTGGACACCTAACACCGGGGAGCTGTTTTTT. Amino acids: CASSDPGWTPNTGELFF. This rearrangement joins TRBV9 to TRBJ2-2, with D possibly being TRBD1 (5 bases). In germline, CDR1 is SGDLS, CDR2 YYNGEE. Trimming removed 3 bases from V and 2 bases from J, with 17 bases in between. The CDR3 length is 17 residues.

This sequence joins TRBV6-1 and TRBJ2-5; 12 bases align to TRBD2. The CDR3 length is 16 residues. Trimming cost V 3 bases and J 4 bases; bases outside gene matches: 6. In germline, CDR1 is MNHNS, CDR2 SASEGT. CDR3 sequence reads: CASSDGTSGWRETQYF. CDR3 sequence (DNA): TGTGCCAGCAGTGACGGGACTAGCGGGTGGAGAGAGACCCAGTACTTC.